Below, 27 T cell receptor beta chains from the same sample are listed, as sequenced in a study of cytomegalovirus exposure and HLA in healthy donors. With 60 Vbeta and 13 Jbeta primers, the PCR was carried out. Generated by immunoSEQ multiplex PCR, the TCRdb table keeps only in-frame clones and is missing some. This table has under 150,000 clones, more than 60% appearing once. The sample comprised PBMCs. The receptors here all came from a man under 40 in good health and CMV-seronegative.

The chain combines TRBV6-5 with TRBJ1-1; D is ambiguous. Deletions cut 8 bases from V and 5 bases from J, with 9 bases between. Germline assignment: CDR1 MNHEY and CDR2 SVGAGI. The CDR3 is made up of 11 amino acids. Here the CDR3 reads CASYSRTEAFF. The CDR3 region has the DNA TGTGCCAGCTACAGTAGGACTGAAGCTTTCTTT.

A few counts support this clone. The J gene is TRBJ2-1, the V gene TRBV7-9, with D tentatively TRBD2 (5 bases). CDR1 and CDR2 from the germline V gene are SEHNR and FQNEAQ (reference sequence). The CDR3 extends over 12 amino acids. V was cut by 4 bases and J by 10 bases, with 11 bases left in between. CDR3 sequence: CASSYTKREQFF. DNA of the CDR3: TGTGCCAGCAGCTACACCAAGCGGGAGCAGTTCTTC.

This clone was counted between two and nine times. The V gene is TRBV5-1, the J gene TRBJ1-1; 8 bases align to TRBD1. The CDR3 has 13 amino acids. The V segment lost 0 bases and the J segment 9 bases; nucleotides outside the gene matches: 4. Germline loops: CDR1 SGHRS, CDR2 YFSETQ. The CDR3 DNA reads TGCGCCAGCAGCTTGGACAGGGGGTTACAAGCTTTCTTT. Translated, it gives CASSLDRGLQAFF.

The chain combines TRBV30 with TRBJ2-6; 13 positions match TRBD2. Germline V gives CDR1 GTSNPN, CDR2 SVGIG (reference sequence). Trimming at V came to 2 bases and at J to 0 bases, leaving 4 bases not matched to a gene. There are 18 residues in the CDR3. The CDR3 nucleotides read TGTGCCTGGAGTAAGACTAGCGGGGGGATCTCTGGGGCCAACGTCCTGACTTTC. Protein: CAWSKTSGGISGANVLTF.

V is TRBV6-6 and J is TRBJ1-3; 8 positions match TRBD1. The CDR3 length is 15 residues. Per the germline V gene, CDR1 is MNHNY and CDR2 is SVGAGI (reference sequence). The J segment lost 2 bases and the V segment lost 6 bases, leaving 6 bases of the junction unmatched. CDR3 DNA: TGTGCCAGCAGCATAGACAGGGGCGCTGGAAACACCATATATTTT. This gives the protein CASSIDRGAGNTIYF.

This clone came up a few times. J is TRBJ2-7 and V is TRBV28, with D maybe TRBD2 (5 bases). The CDR3 has 15 residues. V dropped 7 bases and J dropped 2 bases, with 18 bases sitting between them. The germline gives CDR1 MDHEN, CDR2 SYDVKM. The CDR3 region has the DNA TGTGCCAGCACTCCGGAGGCGTCCCCTGCCTACGAGCAGTACTTC. Its protein is CASTPEASPAYEQYF.

This clone was recorded a few times. The chain employs TRBV4-1 and TRBJ1-2, with 8 nucleotides matching TRBD1. The CDR3 loop spans 10 amino acids. V shed 4 bases and J 14 bases; nucleotides not matched to a gene: 3. Germline lookup yields CDR1 MGHRA and CDR2 YSYEKL. For the CDR3, the DNA is TGCGCCAGCAGCCGGACAGGGCGAACCTTC. Protein sequence: CASSRTGRTF.

This chain connects TRBV10-2 to TRBJ1-1, with a possible D match to TRBD1 (6 bases). This CDR3 has 11 residues. The V gene's germline CDR1 is WSHSY and CDR2 SAAADI. Trimming shortened V by 4 bases and J by 6 bases, and 6 bases separated the two germline ends. Written as DNA, the CDR3 is TGCGCCAGCAGTGGACAGGCTGAAGCTTTCTTT. Translated, it gives CASSGQAEAFF.

V and J are TRBV6-5 and TRBJ1-1; no reliable D call. CDR1 is MNHEY and CDR2 is SVGAGI in the germline V gene. V was trimmed by 0 bases and J by 2 bases, leaving 13 bases between them. This CDR3 contains 16 residues. The CDR3 here is CASSYSIQTYNTEAFF. The CDR3 nucleotides are TGTGCCAGCAGTTACTCGATCCAGACTTACAACACTGAAGCTTTCTTT.

The chain has TRBV9 and TRBJ1-2; 9 bases map to TRBD1. V lost 2 bases and J lost 6; bases outside the gene matches: 8. Per the germline V gene, CDR1 is SGDLS and CDR2 is YYNGEE. The CDR3 consists of 15 residues. The CDR3 protein is CASSVGDRVSDGYTF. CDR3 DNA: TGTGCCAGCAGCGTCGGGGACAGGGTGTCTGATGGCTACACCTTC.

In its sample, this clone was seen a few times. The V gene is TRBV4-1, the J gene TRBJ1-1; D call uncertain. CDR3 length: 14 residues. CDR1 and CDR2 (germline): MGHRA, YSYEKL. The V gene lost 2 bases and the J gene lost 7 bases, with 14 bases spanning the gap. The chain's CDR3 is CASSQSMPRGEAFF. The CDR3 bases are TGCGCCAGCAGCCAATCTATGCCCCGGGGTGAAGCTTTCTTT.

V usage is TRBV18 and J usage is TRBJ1-1, with D perhaps TRBD1 (6 bases). CDR1 KGHSH and CDR2 LQKENI come from the germline V gene. CDR3 length equals 15 residues. The germline V and J ends were trimmed by 3 bases and 1 base, with 12 bases remaining between them. CDR3: CASSPRGGTNTEAFF. The DNA of the CDR3 is TGTGCCAGCTCACCGAGGGGGGGGACGAACACTGAAGCTTTCTTT.

V is TRBV28 and J is TRBJ1-2, with 7 bases that match TRBD1. Germline V gene sequence: CDR1 MDHEN, CDR2 SYDVKM. The CDR3 is 12 residues long. The J segment lost 3 bases and the V segment lost 8 bases, leaving 3 bases of the junction unmatched. CDR3 sequence: CASHRGHYGYTF. As DNA, the CDR3 is TGTGCCAGCCACAGGGGTCACTATGGCTACACCTTC.

A remark on this clone: With only one base between it and a far larger clone, this is likely a read error. The V and J genes are TRBV29-1 and TRBJ1-1, with 7 bases matching TRBD1. After removal of 5 bases from V and 2 bases from J, the junction contained 8 bases not matched to a gene. Germline lookup yields CDR1 SQVTM and CDR2 ANQGSEA. There are 14 residues in the CDR3. CDR3 coding DNA: TGCAGCGTTACTCCGGCAGGGGGAAACACTGAAGCTTTCTTT. Its translation is CSVTPAGGNTEAFF.

The chain couples TRBV15 to TRBJ2-2; TRBD1 might be the D (6 bases). Germline V gives CDR1 LNHNV, CDR2 YYDKDF (reference sequence). CDR3 length equals 15 residues. V was cut by 3 bases and J by 0 bases, with 8 bases left in between. CDR3 protein: CATSRGTPNTGELFF. The CDR3 DNA is TGTGCCACCAGCAGGGGGACACCGAACACCGGGGAGCTGTTTTTT.

This clone was recorded a few times. This chain joins TRBV10-2 and TRBJ1-1; D uncertain. Trimming removed 4 bases at V and 1 base at J, with 7 bases between. CDR3 length equals 13 residues. CDR1 WSHSY and CDR2 SAAADI come from the germline V gene. The CDR3 DNA follows: TGCGCCAGCAGTGGGCGACAGAACACTGAAGCTTTCTTT. Its translation: CASSGRQNTEAFF.

The chain links TRBV28 to TRBJ1-1; D gene unclear. The CDR3 is 13 amino acids. V was pared by 8 bases and J by 0 bases, with 10 bases between. Germline values: CDR1 MDHEN, CDR2 SYDVKM. CDR3 DNA: TGTGCCAGCGTGCGGGAAATGAACACTGAAGCTTTCTTT. Residues: CASVREMNTEAFF.

This chain links TRBV30 with TRBJ1-6; a weak D match, TRBD1 (6 bases). Germline CDR1 reads GTSNPN; CDR2 reads SVGIG (reference sequence). The CDR3 consists of 14 residues. The V end lost 3 bases, the J end lost 4 bases, and 10 bases lay between the germline ends. The CDR3 is CAWRFGQYNSPLHF. In DNA, the CDR3 is TGTGCCTGGAGATTTGGACAGTATAATTCACCCCTCCACTTT.

The V gene is TRBV5-4, the J gene TRBJ2-5; 11 bases line up with TRBD2. The length of the CDR3 is 16 residues. The germline gives CDR1 SGHNT, CDR2 YYREEE (reference sequence). J was trimmed by 2 bases and V by 4 bases; bases with no gene match: 7. CDR3 DNA sequence: TGTGCCAGCAGCGCACGGGGACTAGCGGAACAAGAGACCCAGTACTTC. Encoded protein: CASSARGLAEQETQYF.

V usage is TRBV29-1 and J usage is TRBJ2-3; D unclear. V was trimmed by 3 bases and J by 0 bases, leaving 13 bases between them. Germline V gives CDR1 SQVTM, CDR2 ANQGSEA. This CDR3 spans 15 amino acids. The CDR3 reads CSVDWRLSSTDTQYF. CDR3 DNA: TGCAGCGTTGATTGGAGATTATCTAGCACAGATACGCAGTATTTT.

V is TRBV4-3 and J is TRBJ1-1, with 7 nucleotides matching TRBD1. CDR3 length equals 15 residues. Losses at the gene ends were 1 base for V and 3 bases for J; bases not matched to a gene: 5. Germline assignment: CDR1 LGHNA and CDR2 YSLEER. Here the CDR3 reads CASSQGRGWDTEAFF. In DNA, the CDR3 is TGCGCCAGCAGCCAAGGCAGGGGGTGGGACACTGAAGCTTTCTTT.

This clone was recorded only once. J is TRBJ2-5 and V is TRBV5-1; unclear D gene. Germline lookup yields CDR1 SGHRS and CDR2 YFSETQ. This CDR3 contains 15 residues. V was clipped by 1 base and J by 5 bases, with 15 bases between them. As DNA, the CDR3 is TGCGCCAGCAGCTTGAATCAACCCACGCGGGAGACCCAGTACTTC. Translation: CASSLNQPTRETQYF.

CDR3 loop: CAWSVLYAQGEDTEAFF. Here the CDR3 DNA reads TGTGCCTGGAGTGTTCTCTACGCCCAAGGGGAGGACACTGAAGCTTTCTTT. The chain is built from TRBV30 and TRBJ1-1; maybe TRBD1 (5 bases). Trimming pared 0 bases from V and 3 bases from J, leaving 20 bases between. This CDR3 has 17 amino acids. Germline CDR1 reads GTSNPN; CDR2 reads SVGIG (reference sequence).

The genes are TRBV2 and TRBJ1-4, with 7 bases that match TRBD1. The CDR3 consists of 14 residues. J gave up 10 bases and V 6 bases, and 11 bases lay outside the gene matches. Looked up from germline, CDR1 is SNHLY and CDR2 is FYNNEI. DNA of the CDR3: TGTGCCAGCAGCGACCGACAGGGAAACGGAAAACTGTTTTTT. Encoded protein: CASSDRQGNGKLFF. Based on the CDR3 plus reference TRBV2 and TRBJ1-4, the full variable domain is EPEVTQTPSHQVTQMGQEVILRCVPISNHLYFYWYRQILGQKVEFLVSFYNNEISEKSEIFDDQFSVERPDGSNFTLKIRSTKLEDSAMYFCASSDRQGNGKLFFGSGTQLSVL.

V gene TRBV7-2 combines with J gene TRBJ2-1; 11 bases agree with TRBD2. V lost 2 bases to trimming and J lost 5 bases; unmatched junction nucleotides: 5. The CDR3 has 16 amino acids. CDR1 is SGHTA and CDR2 is FQGNSA in the germline V gene. The CDR3 spells CASSLNSGRANNEQFF. CDR3 nucleotide sequence: TGTGCCAGCAGCTTAAATAGCGGGAGGGCCAACAATGAGCAGTTCTTC.

This chain joins TRBV5-6 and TRBJ1-1, with TRBD1 matching 9 bases. Per the germline V gene, CDR1 is SGHDT and CDR2 is YYEEEE. The CDR3 extends over 14 amino acids. Trimming at V came to 5 bases and at J to 5 bases, leaving 7 bases not matched to a gene. CDR3 DNA: TGTGCCAGCAGTTACAGGGGGCCTTGGACTGAAGCTTTCTTT. Protein sequence: CASSYRGPWTEAFF.

CDR3 in amino acids: CASSSRREGGLETQYF. The CDR3 region has the DNA TGTGCCAGCAGCTCTCGTCGGGAGGGGGGGTTAGAGACCCAGTACTTC. The chain combines TRBV5-4 with TRBJ2-5, with 8 bases fitting TRBD2. The CDR3 runs to 16 residues. Per germline, CDR1 SGHNT and CDR2 YYREEE (reference sequence). Trimming at V came to 3 bases and at J to 4 bases, leaving 11 bases not matched to a gene.